The present T cell receptor (beta chain) was sequenced within a study of shared clonotypes between healthy human individuals. Profiling relied on immunoSEQ multiplex PCR, and the TCRdb table lists in-frame clones only, not all of them. The profile shows around 1.1 million clones, around 78% of them singletons. V dropped 6 bases and J dropped 10 bases, with 18 bases sitting between them. Germline CDR1 is MNHNS and CDR2 is SASEGT. CDR3 length equals 13 residues. All donors qualified as healthy HIV-negative adults and had experienced no recent acute infections or vaccinations. The rearrangement links TRBV6-1 to TRBJ1-2, with a tentative D call TRBD1 (5 bases). The sequence came from a man between 18 and 29 years old in good health. Some clones in this sample may be carry-over from other donors' samples. The source material was memory CD4+ T cells from PBMCs. Subset defined: CD45RA-negative fraction. DNA of the CDR3: TGTGCCAGCAGCCACCTCAGGGACGAGGTCTACACCTTC. Its translation: CASSHLRDEVYTF.